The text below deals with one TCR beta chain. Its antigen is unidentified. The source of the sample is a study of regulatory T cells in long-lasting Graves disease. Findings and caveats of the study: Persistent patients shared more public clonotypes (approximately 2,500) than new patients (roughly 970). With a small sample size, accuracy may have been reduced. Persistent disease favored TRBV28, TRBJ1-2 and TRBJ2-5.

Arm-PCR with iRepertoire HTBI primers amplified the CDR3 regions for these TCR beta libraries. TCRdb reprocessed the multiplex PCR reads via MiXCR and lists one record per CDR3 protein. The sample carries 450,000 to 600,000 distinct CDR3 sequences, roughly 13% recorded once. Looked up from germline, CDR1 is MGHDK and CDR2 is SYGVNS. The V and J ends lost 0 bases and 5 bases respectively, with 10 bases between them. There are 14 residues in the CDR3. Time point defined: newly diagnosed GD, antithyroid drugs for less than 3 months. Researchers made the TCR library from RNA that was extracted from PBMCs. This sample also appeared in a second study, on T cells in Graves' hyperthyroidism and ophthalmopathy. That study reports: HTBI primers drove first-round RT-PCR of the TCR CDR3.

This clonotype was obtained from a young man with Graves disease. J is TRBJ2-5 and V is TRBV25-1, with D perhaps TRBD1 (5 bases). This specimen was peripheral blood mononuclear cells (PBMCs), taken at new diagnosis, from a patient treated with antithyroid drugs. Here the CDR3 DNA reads TGTGCCAGCAGTGAATATGTGGCAGGGGAGACCCAGTACTTC. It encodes CASSEYVAGETQYF.